A selection of T cell receptor beta chains follows, all from one sample in a study of PD-L1 blockade in urothelial cancer. Here immunoSEQ multiplex PCR was the method, and the copy in TCRdb shows in-frame clones only, minus some. This sample yields about 120,000 clones, of which around nine tenths are seen a single time; about 1.5% belongs to the top ten. Sequencing was performed on PBMCs, taken around atezolizumab (anti-PD-L1) treatment. The receptors stem from a man in his sixties with urothelial cancer. Both conserved end residues are part of each CDR3. A D gene is named only where the DNA matches it firmly. Some rows have no size entry. The others give once, few or many, or a class for an expanded clone.

V: TRBV29-1; D: TRBD1; J: TRBJ1-1; size: .; CDR3: CSAGPGQGLGEAFF; DNA: TGCAGCGCTGGACCGGGACAGGGACTGGGTGAAGCTTTCTTT
V: TRBV4-1; D: TRBD2; J: TRBJ2-5; size: .; CDR3: CASSPRGGGVETQYF; DNA: TGCGCCAGCAGCCCGCGGGGGGGAGGTGTGGAGACCCAGTACTTC
V: TRBV4-1; D: TRBD1; J: TRBJ2-7; size: .; CDR3: CASSYRQGSYEQYF; DNA: TGCGCCAGCAGCTATAGACAGGGGAGTTACGAGCAGTACTTC
V: TRBV4-3; D: .; J: TRBJ1-2; size: .; CDR3: CASSPSGASYGYTF; DNA: TGCGCCAGCAGCCCCTCAGGGGCGAGCTATGGCTACACCTTC
V: TRBV4-2; D: .; J: TRBJ2-2; size: .; CDR3: CASSTGVAANTGELFF; DNA: TGTGCCAGCAGCACCGGGGTAGCGGCGAACACCGGGGAGCTGTTTTTT
V: TRBV5-4; D: TRBD1; J: TRBJ1-3; size: .; CDR3: CASSLEGASGNTIYF; DNA: TGTGCCAGCAGCTTGGAGGGGGCTTCTGGAAACACCATATATTTT
V: TRBV7-3; D: TRBD2; J: TRBJ2-3; size: .; CDR3: CASSLLAGGRGGDTQYF; DNA: TGTGCCAGCAGCCTACTAGCGGGAGGGAGGGGTGGAGATACGCAGTATTTT
V: TRBV13; D: TRBD2; J: TRBJ2-5; size: .; CDR3: CASLRASGRAQETQYF; DNA: TGTGCCAGCCTGCGGGCTAGCGGGAGGGCCCAGGAGACCCAGTACTTC
V: TRBV28; D: TRBD2; J: TRBJ2-5; size: many; CDR3: CASSLWTSGRAGEETQYF; DNA: TGTGCCAGCAGTCTATGGACTAGCGGGAGGGCAGGGGAAGAGACCCAGTACTTC
V: TRBV5-6; D: .; J: TRBJ1-1; size: .; CDR3: CASTKEGGGTEAFF; DNA: TGTGCCAGCACCAAGGAGGGTGGCGGCACTGAAGCTTTCTTT
V: TRBV5-1; D: .; J: TRBJ2-7; size: few; CDR3: CASSTGSYEQYF; DNA: TGCGCCAGCAGCACGGGTTCCTACGAGCAGTACTTC
V: TRBV30; D: .; J: TRBJ1-2; size: .; CDR3: CAWSWRTRVYGYTF; DNA: TGTGCCTGGAGCTGGCGGACAAGGGTCTATGGCTACACCTTC
V: TRBV4-2; D: TRBD2; J: TRBJ2-3; size: .; CDR3: CASSQLAGGQNTQYF; DNA: TGTGCCAGCAGCCAACTAGCGGGGGGGCAGAATACGCAGTATTTT
V: TRBV7-9; D: TRBD1; J: TRBJ1-2; size: .; CDR3: CASSPPQGVYGYTF; DNA: TGTGCCAGCAGCCCCCCGCAGGGGGTCTATGGCTACACCTTC
V: TRBV7-3; D: TRBD1; J: TRBJ2-2; size: .; CDR3: CASSSQGLANTGELFF; DNA: TGTGCCAGCAGCTCACAGGGGCTCGCGAACACCGGGGAGCTGTTTTTT
V: TRBV10-1; D: .; J: TRBJ1-1; size: .; CDR3: CASSDPQGGFAEAFF; DNA: TGCGCCAGCAGTGATCCACAGGGTGGGTTCGCTGAAGCTTTCTTT
V: TRBV5-1; D: TRBD2; J: TRBJ2-1; size: .; CDR3: CASSSLAGGSNEQFF; DNA: TGCGCCAGCAGCTCACTAGCGGGAGGAAGCAATGAGCAGTTCTTC
V: TRBV2; D: .; J: TRBJ1-6; size: .; CDR3: CASRGGSSHNSPLHF; DNA: TGTGCCAGCAGGGGGGGTAGTAGCCATAATTCACCCCTCCACTTT
V: TRBV19; D: .; J: TRBJ1-4; size: .; CDR3: CASSISGSVPNEKLFF; DNA: TGTGCCAGTAGTATCTCCGGGTCGGTGCCTAATGAAAAACTGTTTTTT
V: TRBV7-2; D: .; J: TRBJ2-2; size: .; CDR3: CASSRPSAGELFF; DNA: TGTGCCAGCAGCCGCCCTTCGGCCGGGGAGCTGTTTTTT
V: TRBV7-7; D: TRBD2; J: TRBJ2-3; size: .; CDR3: CASSLEGLASDTQYF; DNA: TGTGCTAGCAGCTTAGAGGGACTAGCGTCAGATACGCAGTATTTT
V: TRBV27; D: .; J: TRBJ1-6; size: .; CDR3: CASRGAGPYNSPLHF; DNA: TGTGCCAGCAGGGGGGCAGGGCCCTATAATTCACCCCTCCACTTT
V: TRBV4-1; D: .; J: TRBJ1-4; size: .; CDR3: CASSQDGNEKLFF; DNA: TGCGCCAGCAGCCAAGACGGTAATGAAAAACTGTTTTTT
V: TRBV5-3; D: .; J: TRBJ2-3; size: .; CDR3: CARSPPREGTDTQYF; DNA: TGTGCCAGAAGCCCCCCCAGGGAGGGCACAGATACGCAGTATTTT
V: TRBV6-6; D: .; J: TRBJ1-2; size: .; CDR3: CASSYHRQTLNYGYTF; DNA: TGTGCCAGCAGTTACCACAGACAGACCCTTAACTATGGCTACACCTTC
V: TRBV5-6; D: TRBD1; J: TRBJ1-3; size: .; CDR3: CASTPWGGQGRNTIYF; DNA: TGTGCCAGCACCCCCTGGGGGGGACAGGGAAGAAACACCATATATTTT
V: TRBV2; D: .; J: TRBJ2-7; size: .; CDR3: CASSESPRTYEQYF; DNA: TGTGCCAGCAGTGAATCACCCAGGACTTACGAGCAGTACTTC
V: TRBV7-6; D: TRBD2; J: TRBJ2-3; size: .; CDR3: CASSEGLAGETDTQYF; DNA: TGTGCCAGCAGCGAGGGACTAGCGGGAGAGACAGATACGCAGTATTTT
V: TRBV6-5; D: .; J: TRBJ2-5; size: .; CDR3: CASGGETQYF; DNA: TGTGCCAGCGGCGGGGAGACCCAGTACTTC
V: TRBV4-1; D: .; J: TRBJ2-7; size: .; CDR3: CASSQTVDGNVYEQYF; DNA: TGCGCCAGCAGCCAGACTGTGGACGGGAACGTCTACGAGCAGTACTTC
V: TRBV21-1; D: .; J: TRBJ2-7; size: few; CDR3: CASSKDDRGLRCEQYF; DNA: TGTGCCAGCAGCAAAGATGACAGGGGGCTCAGGTGCGAGCAGTACTTC
V: TRBV5-5; D: TRBD1; J: TRBJ2-3; size: .; CDR3: CASRGTASSTDTQYF; DNA: TGTGCCAGCAGGGGGACAGCCTCTAGCACAGATACGCAGTATTTT